The TCR beta chain under discussion was sequenced for a study of blood T cell repertoires in COVID-19. Overall study: Acute and convalescent COVID-19 specimens originated in the United States, Italy and Spain. PBMCs, B-cell-depleted T cells, or T cells were the source of the cDNA or gDNA that made up the material.

Generated by immunoSEQ multiplex PCR, the TCRdb table keeps only in-frame clones and is missing some. The table lists about 220,000 clones, roughly 90% of them singletons. Sequencing used PBMCs or T cells enriched from blood (not recorded which). This receptor was obtained from a woman younger than 45 with acute COVID-19.

The chain's CDR3 is CSASEEESPNQPQHF. CDR3 DNA: TGCAGTGCTAGTGAGGAGGAGAGCCCAAATCAGCCCCAGCATTTT. The V and J genes are TRBV20-1 and TRBJ1-5; D remains ambiguous. The ends were cut back, 3 bases at V and 4 bases at J, with 16 bases in the middle. Germline CDR1 reads DFQATT; CDR2 reads SNEGSKA (reference sequence). The length of the CDR3 is 15 residues.